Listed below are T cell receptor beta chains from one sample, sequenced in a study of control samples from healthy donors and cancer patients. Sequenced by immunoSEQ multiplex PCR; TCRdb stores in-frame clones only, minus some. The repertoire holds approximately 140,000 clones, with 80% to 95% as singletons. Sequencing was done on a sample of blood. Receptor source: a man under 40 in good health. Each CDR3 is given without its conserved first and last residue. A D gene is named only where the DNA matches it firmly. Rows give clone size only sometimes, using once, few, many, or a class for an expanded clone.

CDR3 protein: ATSLEAQETQY
V gene: TRBV6-5
D gene: NA
J gene: TRBJ2-5
clone size: many

CDR3 protein: ASSPGQGKLNTEAF
V gene: TRBV14
D gene: TRBD1
J gene: TRBJ1-1
clone size: NA

CDR3 protein: ASSAPGTGDQPQH
V gene: TRBV7-2
D gene: TRBD1
J gene: TRBJ1-5
clone size: NA

CDR3 protein: ASSLGVRGDQPQH
V gene: TRBV7-9
D gene: NA
J gene: TRBJ1-5
clone size: once

CDR3 protein: ASSELVEGGTEAF
V gene: TRBV6-1
D gene: NA
J gene: TRBJ1-1
clone size: NA

CDR3 protein: ASSLAGLNTEAF
V gene: TRBV7-9
D gene: NA
J gene: TRBJ1-1
clone size: NA

CDR3 protein: ASSLSGQTYEQY
V gene: TRBV27
D gene: TRBD1
J gene: TRBJ2-7
clone size: NA

CDR3 protein: ASPSPSLRRNTEAF
V gene: TRBV25-1
D gene: NA
J gene: TRBJ1-1
clone size: NA

CDR3 protein: ASSFRRGASSGELF
V gene: TRBV27
D gene: TRBD2
J gene: TRBJ2-2
clone size: NA

CDR3 protein: ASSNTGASGNTIY
V gene: TRBV6-5
D gene: TRBD1
J gene: TRBJ1-3
clone size: NA

CDR3 protein: ASSLERVYGYT
V gene: TRBV12-3/TRBV12-4
D gene: NA
J gene: TRBJ1-2
clone size: NA

CDR3 protein: ASRRQDRYEQY
V gene: TRBV27
D gene: NA
J gene: TRBJ2-7
clone size: NA

CDR3 protein: SVEGDRGTDTQY
V gene: TRBV29-1
D gene: TRBD1
J gene: TRBJ2-3
clone size: NA

CDR3 protein: ASSPTLGQNYGYT
V gene: TRBV27
D gene: NA
J gene: TRBJ1-2
clone size: NA

CDR3 protein: ASSFQGSDTQY
V gene: TRBV7-3
D gene: NA
J gene: TRBJ2-3
clone size: NA

CDR3 protein: ASRIGSSAF
V gene: TRBV6-5
D gene: NA
J gene: TRBJ1-1
clone size: NA

CDR3 protein: ASSYRNQADTQY
V gene: TRBV6-5
D gene: NA
J gene: TRBJ2-3
clone size: NA

CDR3 protein: ATSRGYGELF
V gene: TRBV15
D gene: NA
J gene: TRBJ2-2
clone size: NA

CDR3 protein: ASSLAKRSLTGNTIY
V gene: TRBV5-8
D gene: NA
J gene: TRBJ1-3
clone size: NA

CDR3 protein: ASSLGDGNQPQH
V gene: TRBV28
D gene: NA
J gene: TRBJ1-5
clone size: NA

CDR3 protein: ASSLDSSVGSGYT
V gene: TRBV11-2
D gene: NA
J gene: TRBJ1-2
clone size: NA

CDR3 protein: AGTRPSTDTQY
V gene: TRBV30
D gene: NA
J gene: TRBJ2-3
clone size: NA

CDR3 protein: ASQSVGQGAFSTEAF
V gene: TRBV28
D gene: TRBD1
J gene: TRBJ1-1
clone size: NA

CDR3 protein: AINSGRGTDTQY
V gene: TRBV6-5
D gene: TRBD2
J gene: TRBJ2-3
clone size: NA

CDR3 protein: ASSYSNRESYEQY
V gene: TRBV6-6
D gene: NA
J gene: TRBJ2-7
clone size: once

CDR3 protein: ASSDKENTEAF
V gene: TRBV6-1
D gene: NA
J gene: TRBJ1-1
clone size: NA

CDR3 protein: ASRSISGRAIEQF
V gene: TRBV27
D gene: TRBD2
J gene: TRBJ2-1
clone size: once

CDR3 protein: ASSLFTSYNSPLH
V gene: TRBV5-1
D gene: NA
J gene: TRBJ1-6
clone size: NA

CDR3 protein: ASSSLSAYEQY
V gene: TRBV28
D gene: NA
J gene: TRBJ2-7
clone size: NA

CDR3 protein: ASRDGYYGYT
V gene: TRBV27
D gene: NA
J gene: TRBJ1-2
clone size: NA